This T cell receptor (beta chain) was sequenced for a study of T cell repertoires in cytomegalovirus infection. On the study more broadly: Carrying CMV and the relevant HLA type showed in public TCR beta signatures.

Via MiXCR, TCRdb re-called the reads, giving one row per CDR3 protein. Counted here are 100,000 to 150,000 distinct CDR3 sequences, about 24% occurring once; the ten biggest clones make up 30% to 35%. Study results and limitations: HLA-C-restricted CMV-specific TCR beta clonotypes prevailed in the ex vivo response. Public TCR beta family frequency separated CMV-and-HLA carriers, including in an independent cohort.

About this clonotype: The antigen is unknown.

Unmatched junction bases numbered 5, after V lost 4 bases and J lost 6 bases. Looked up from germline, CDR1 is MNHEY and CDR2 is SVGAGI. This CDR3 region has 13 residues. This sequence originates from a human donor in good health (CMV status not recorded). Some clones in this sample may be carry-over from other donors' samples. The chain uses TRBV6-5 and TRBJ1-2, with TRBD1 matching 7 bases. Sequenced: PBMCs, sequenced either directly or after in vitro stimulation (not recorded which). CDR3 residues: CASSSRGVNGYTF. CDR3 bases: TGTGCCAGCAGTTCCAGGGGGGTTAATGGCTACACCTTC.